This T cell receptor (beta chain) is drawn from a study of blood T cell repertoires in COVID-19. Overall study context: Material from acute and convalescent COVID-19 was sourced from the United States, Italy and Spain.

Using immunoSEQ multiplex PCR, the repertoire was profiled, and TCRdb retains in-frame clones only, with some absent. The repertoire holds 200,000 to 250,000 clones, with 65% to 90% as singletons. The sequenced material came from PBMCs or T cells enriched from blood (not recorded which). The TCR was taken from a woman in her forties with acute COVID-19.

As DNA, the CDR3 is TGTGCCAGTAGTGGGGGGGACAGGGATCATCAGCCCCAGCATTTT. It yields the protein CASSGGDRDHQPQHF. J is TRBJ1-5 and V is TRBV19; 9 bases agree with TRBD1. The J segment lost 5 bases and the V segment lost 5 bases, leaving 7 bases of the junction unmatched. The germline gives CDR1 LNHDA, CDR2 SQIVND (reference sequence). The CDR3 has 15 amino acids.